The 17 T cell receptor beta chains given below trace back to one sample, sequenced in a study of T cell responses to AZD1222 COVID-19 vaccine. Here immunoSEQ multiplex PCR was the method, and the copy in TCRdb shows in-frame clones only, minus some. The data show some 94,000 clones, 70% to 90% seen once. The sample here was peripheral blood, taken on day 0 of AZD1222 vaccination. The source is an adult in good health.

V gene TRBV9 combines with J gene TRBJ1-1; D unclear. Germline V gives CDR1 SGDLS, CDR2 YYNGEE. V lost 0 bases and J 1 base, leaving 7 bases between the germline ends. The CDR3 has 14 residues. The CDR3, as DNA: TGTGCCAGCAGCGTAGTAGCCGGGAACACTGAAGCTTTCTTT. Translation: CASSVVAGNTEAFF.

The CDR3 nucleotides are TGCGCCAGCAGTGGACAGGACAACTCTGGAAACACCATATATTTT. Protein: CASSGQDNSGNTIYF. The rearrangement uses TRBV10-1 and TRBJ1-3, with D perhaps TRBD1 (6 bases). CDR3 length equals 15 residues. V was clipped by 4 bases and J by 0 bases, with 10 bases between them. Germline CDR1 reads WNHNN; CDR2 reads SYGVQD (reference sequence).

The chain couples TRBV10-1 to TRBJ2-7, with 8 bases matching TRBD1. The germline CDR1 and CDR2 sequences are WNHNN and SYGVQD (reference sequence). The CDR3 totals 14 residues. Germline trimming cut 7 bases from V and 5 bases from J; bases unmatched to any gene: 10. CDR3 sequence (DNA): TGCGCCAGCACCCCGGACAGGGCGTTACACGAGCAGTACGTC. It yields the protein CASTPDRALHEQYV.

V is TRBV4-2 and J is TRBJ1-5; TRBD1 is a possible D gene (5 bases). Germline CDR1 reads LGHNA; CDR2 reads YNFKEQ. The CDR3 is 15 residues long. The V gene lost 0 bases and the J gene lost 5 bases, with 11 bases spanning the gap. CDR3 DNA sequence: TGTGCCAGCAGCCAAGAACCTCAGGGAGATCAGCCCCAGCATTTT. It is translated as CASSQEPQGDQPQHF.

The chain recombines TRBV5-6 with TRBJ2-5; maybe TRBD2 (5 bases). This CDR3 comprises 15 residues. Germline V gene sequence: CDR1 SGHDT, CDR2 YYEEEE. V was clipped by 4 bases and J by 4 bases, with 17 bases between them. The CDR3 sequence: CASSLGYSAGETQYF. Written as DNA, the CDR3 is TGTGCCAGCAGCCTAGGATATAGCGCCGGAGAGACCCAGTACTTC.

In this sample, this clone turned up once. The CDR3 nucleotides read TGTGCCAGCAGTTTTGGGTCACCCGGGGAGCAGTACGTC. Its translation is CASSFGSPGEQYV. The chain has TRBV12-3 or TRBV12-4 and TRBJ2-7; D gene unclear. The CDR3 covers 13 residues. V lost 3 bases and J 7 bases, leaving 13 bases between the germline ends.

The chain joins TRBV18 to TRBJ1-4; D is uncertain. Germline V gives CDR1 KGHSH, CDR2 LQKENI. Deletions cut 3 bases from V and 8 bases from J, with 16 bases between. This CDR3 is 15 amino acids long. In DNA, the CDR3 is TGTGCCAGCTCACCGAAAGGTCGGGGAGACGAAAAACTGTTTTTT. Its protein product is CASSPKGRGDEKLFF.

The chain combines TRBV15 with TRBJ1-4, with D perhaps matching TRBD1 (5 bases). Germline V CDR1 and CDR2: LNHNV, YYDKDF (reference sequence). This CDR3 region has 15 residues. V was trimmed by 3 bases and J by 8 bases, leaving 16 bases between them. This CDR3 reads CATSSDTGRGEKLFF. Written as DNA, the CDR3 is TGTGCCACCAGCAGTGACACAGGACGAGGGGAAAAACTGTTTTTT.

The chain links TRBV6-5 to TRBJ2-7, with 9 positions matching TRBD2. Looked up from germline, CDR1 is MNHEY and CDR2 is SVGAGI. The CDR3 spans 14 residues. V gave up 2 bases and J gave up 6 bases; unmatched junction bases: 5. In DNA form, the CDR3 reads TGTGCCAGCAGTTACGAGGCGGGGGGGCCCGAGCAGTACTTC. Its translation is CASSYEAGGPEQYF.

The chain links TRBV2 to TRBJ2-6; no clear D gene. This CDR3 has 15 amino acids. Trimming took 3 bases from V and 3 from J, leaving 9 bases between them. Germline assignment: CDR1 SNHLY and CDR2 FYNNEI. As DNA, the CDR3 is TGTGCCAGCAGTGACAGGTCTGGTGGGGCCAACGTCCTGACTTTC. Translating gives CASSDRSGGANVLTF. Using reference TRBV2 and TRBJ2-6 for the parts outside the CDR3, the full variable domain is EPEVTQTPSHQVTQMGQEVILRCVPISNHLYFYWYRQILGQKVEFLVSFYNNEISEKSEIFDDQFSVERPDGSNFTLKIRSTKLEDSAMYFCASSDRSGGANVLTFGAGSRLTVL.

V usage is TRBV5-4 and J usage is TRBJ2-5; D is ambiguous. CDR3 length equals 12 residues. Germline CDR1 is SGHNT and CDR2 is YYREEE (reference sequence). The V and J ends lost 2 bases and 5 bases respectively, with 7 bases between them. CDR3 sequence: CASSFERETQYF. The CDR3 nucleotides are TGTGCCAGCAGCTTCGAGAGGGAGACCCAGTACTTC.

The rearrangement joins TRBV5-4 to TRBJ2-3, with 14 bases that match TRBD2. The CDR3 has 20 amino acids. CDR1 SGHNT and CDR2 YYREEE come from the germline V gene (reference sequence). Germline trimming cut 4 bases from V and 3 bases from J; bases unmatched to any gene: 16. The DNA of the CDR3 is TGTGCCAGCAGCGCTCCTTGGACTAGCGGGAGGAGAGGGGCAACAGATACGCAGTATTTT. This gives the protein CASSAPWTSGRRGATDTQYF.

The sample holds one count of this clone. The gene calls are TRBV6-5 and TRBJ1-4; a weak D match, TRBD1 (5 bases). CDR1 MNHEY and CDR2 SVGAGI come from the germline V gene. The CDR3 is 14 residues long. Trimming removed 10 bases from V and 0 bases from J, with 12 bases in between. The CDR3 region is CATKRDATNEKLFF. The CDR3 DNA follows: TGTGCCACTAAAAGGGACGCAACTAATGAAAAACTGTTTTTT.

V and J are TRBV13 and TRBJ2-7; TRBD1 matches 8 bases. With V trimmed by 4 bases and J by 5 bases, 7 bases remained unmatched. The V gene's germline CDR1 is PRHDT and CDR2 FYEKMQ (reference sequence). The CDR3 spans 14 residues. The CDR3 DNA is TGTGCCAGCAGCTCGAGACAGGGGTACGACGAGCAGTACTTC. Encoded protein: CASSSRQGYDEQYF.

The rearrangement links TRBV6-4 to TRBJ2-1; 13 nucleotides match TRBD2. J gave up 13 bases and V 0 bases, and 6 bases lay outside the gene matches. The CDR3 is 15 amino acids. Germline V gene sequence: CDR1 MRHNA, CDR2 SNTAGT. DNA for the CDR3: TGTGCCAGCAGTGACTCGACTAGCGGGAGGTCCGTACAGTTCTTC. Translation gives CASSDSTSGRSVQFF.

Remarks on this clone: A read error may account for a junction end that differs from germline. The chain employs TRBV7-7 and TRBJ2-3, with TRBD2 matching 13 bases. This CDR3 spans 19 amino acids. Germline values: CDR1 SSHAT, CDR2 FNYEAQ (reference sequence). This CDR3 is CASSLRTSGGASSTDTQYF. Written as DNA, the CDR3 is TGTGCTAGCAGCTTAAGAACTAGCGGGGGGGCCTCTAGCACAGATACGCAGTATTTT.

This clone was counted a single time. The chain is built from TRBV11-3 and TRBJ2-2; 9 nucleotides line up with TRBD1. V lost 5 bases to trimming and J lost 5 bases; unmatched junction nucleotides: 9. Per the germline V gene, CDR1 is SGHNT and CDR2 is YENEEA. There are 16 residues in the CDR3. The CDR3 loop is CASSPGGGQGTGELFF. Here the CDR3 DNA reads TGTGCCAGCAGCCCTGGAGGGGGACAGGGTACCGGGGAGCTGTTTTTT.